One T cell receptor beta chain is described in this entry. The antigen is undetermined. This sample is drawn from a study of shared clonotypes between healthy human individuals. V shed 5 bases, J shed 2 bases, and the junction held 5 bases outside the gene matches. Germline V gene data show CDR1 as KGHSH and CDR2 as LQKENI. This CDR3 is 14 amino acids long. Whole-study results and caveats: Clonotypes which were not shared had lower generation probabilities than clonotypes that all four donors shared.

Genomic DNA (from each subset) was split evenly across several immunoSEQ plates. Original methodology: Filtering differed because ImmunoSEQ produced junction-only sequences that carried no quality scores. Sequenced by immunoSEQ multiplex PCR; TCRdb stores in-frame clones only, minus some. The D gene and trimming were derived from the DNA, and the V and J assignments and clone size from that table. This table holds roughly 2,000,000 clones, 80% to 95% found once. CD45RO-negative, CCR7-positively selected cells formed the naive CD8 fraction, excluding terminally differentiated effector memory CD45RA+ cells.

The sequence was collected from a man aged 18 to 35 in good health. Some clones in this sample may be carry-over from other donors' samples. What was sequenced was naive CD8+ T cells from PBMCs. This chain connects TRBV18 to TRBJ2-5, with 7 bases matching TRBD1. CDR3 DNA: TGTGCCAGCTCATCCCGGGACAGACAAGAGACCCAGTACTTC. It specifies CASSSRDRQETQYF.